These T cell receptor beta chains were read from a single sample in a study of shared clonotypes between healthy human individuals. Here immunoSEQ multiplex PCR was the method, and the copy in TCRdb shows in-frame clones only, minus some. This table holds approximately 720,000 clones, about 90% found once. Sequencing was performed on naive CD8+ T cells sorted from blood. The receptors were sampled from a man aged 30 to 39 in good health. Each CDR3 is given with its conserved first and last residue.

14,TRBJ2-7,TRBV4-3,CASSPSAVYYEQYF
15,TRBJ1-5,TRBV28,CASSFGTGGGQPQHF
17,TRBJ1-5,TRBV28,CASSSNQGEALNQPQHF
13,TRBJ2-2,TRBV7-9,CASSSLDTGELFF
14,TRBJ1-2,TRBV6-5,CASSPGQTSYGYTF
14,TRBJ2-7,TRBV7-6,CASSLGQKSYEQYF
15,TRBJ2-7,TRBV5-1,CASSLVPESSYEQYF
18,TRBJ2-1,TRBV7-9,CASSPLRLRDREYNEQFF
15,TRBJ1-2,TRBV4-1,CASSQDRTGGYGYTF
15,TRBJ2-3,TRBV9,CASSVLGGFTDTQYF
16,TRBJ1-5,TRBV5-1,CASSWFVRVSNQPQHF
13,TRBJ2-1,TRBV7-2,CASSPGVYNEQFF
11,TRBJ2-5,TRBV15,CATSREETQYF
15,TRBJ1-4,TRBV11-2,CASSRRGTDNEKLFF
18,TRBJ1-1,TRBV5-6,CASSPLGQGDIMNTEAFF
12,TRBJ2-7,TRBV2,CASSGNSYEQYF
13,TRBJ2-7,TRBV10-3,CAISEGNNYEQYF
15,TRBJ2-7,TRBV27,CASSLVGTGDYEQYF
18,TRBJ2-7,TRBV4-1,CASSQSWGETARSYEQYF
18,TRBJ2-5,TRBV7-6,CASSLTGTGGLAQETQYF
14,TRBJ2-7,TRBV27,CASSFSGEMYEQYF
17,TRBJ2-1,TRBV27,CASSPEKAVSSYNEQFF
17,TRBJ2-2,TRBV7-9,CASTPPIPGHYTGELFF
13,TRBJ1-2,TRBV14,CASSQGVPGGYTF
17,TRBJ2-7,TRBV28,CASSLRRTGGLSYEQYF
17,TRBJ2-3,TRBV7-9,CASSARLDKVSTDTQYF
14,TRBJ2-1,TRBV27,CASSLGTEGNEQFF
13,TRBJ2-5,TRBV2,CASSSLVQETQYF
17,TRBJ2-2,TRBV9,CASSESRVRVGAGELFF
15,TRBJ2-6,TRBV6-5,CASSRTDSGANVLTF
15,TRBJ1-4,TRBV2,CASRTDVGTNEKLFF
14,TRBJ1-4,TRBV9,CASGQGARSQKLFF
16,TRBJ2-3,TRBV9,CASSTRAGYSTDTQYF
17,TRBJ2-3,TRBV11-2,CASSLVPGQGVADTQYF
14,TRBJ2-7,TRBV6-1,CASSETSLSYEQYF
14,TRBJ1-2,TRBV5-6,CASSLGQGARGYTF
14,TRBJ2-7,TRBV29-1,CSVEPQGQPYEQYF
14,TRBJ2-7,TRBV4-1,CASSQEGFRDEQYF
11,TRBJ1-4,TRBV4-3,CASSQGEKLFF
13,TRBJ2-1,TRBV15,CATSLVSYNEQFF
13,TRBJ2-5,TRBV5-5,CASSTRVWETQYF
13,TRBJ2-5,TRBV7-7,CASSLISGETQYF
16,TRBJ2-1,TRBV7-9,CASSLEGSAPKGEQFF
12,TRBJ2-2,TRBV30,CAWSLFAGELFF
13,TRBJ2-7,TRBV6-5,CASQNRGFNEQYF
13,TRBJ1-2,TRBV7-9,CASSLARQGGYTF
15,TRBJ2-1,TRBV11-2,CASSRAGDIYNEQFF
16,TRBJ2-2,TRBV6-5,CASSYSAGKSTGELFF
13,TRBJ1-1,TRBV29-1,CSVEGEENTEAFF
13,TRBJ2-7,TRBV28,CASWDRASYEQYF